A selection of T cell receptor beta chains follows, all from one sample in a study of response to subunit inactivated influenza vaccine. One entry per CDR3 protein results from TCRdb running MiXCR on the RT-PCR reads. The sample lists under 950,000 distinct CDR3 sequences, about 20% occurring once. Sequences were derived from PBMCs from blood, sampled 4 to 6 days after vaccination. The receptors come from a man aged 50 to 59 who received an inactivated influenza vaccine. The CDR3 runs from the conserved cysteine through the conserved F or W. D genes are given only for firm matches. Size is stated for part of the rows, as once, few or many counts, or as a class when the clone is expanded.

>TRBJ2-7|14|TRBV6-2/TRBV6-3|many|NA
CASSYRGESYEQYF
TGTGCCAGCAGTTACAGGGGGGAATCCTACGAGCAGTACTTC
>TRBJ2-7|13|TRBV28|NA|TRBD1
CANSGTGKVEQYF
TGTGCCAACTCCGGGACAGGGAAGGTCGAGCAGTACTTC
>TRBJ2-3|15|TRBV12-3/TRBV12-4|NA|TRBD2
CASRLGLAATDTQYF
TGTGCCAGCAGATTGGGACTAGCGGCCACAGATACGCAGTATTTT
>TRBJ1-1|14|TRBV3-1|many|NA
CASSQTPMNTEAFF
TGTGCCAGCAGCCAAACTCCCATGAACACTGAAGCTTTCTTT
>TRBJ2-7|15|TRBV7-3|few|NA
CASSLTPGAAYEQYF
TGTGCCAGCAGCTTAACGCCAGGGGCAGCCTACGAGCAGTACTTC
>TRBJ1-1|16|TRBV21-1|NA|NA
CASSPYPLVENTEAFF
TGTGCCAGCAGCCCATATCCCCTGGTTGAGAACACTGAAGCTTTCTTT
>TRBJ2-1|14|TRBV7-2|NA|TRBD1
CASSLARDSNEQFF
TGTGCCAGCAGCTTAGCCCGGGACAGCAATGAGCAGTTCTTC
>TRBJ1-1|15|TRBV28|few|NA
CASSLSRAVGTEAFF
TGTGCCAGCAGCCTCTCACGTGCGGTTGGCACTGAAGCTTTCTTT
>TRBJ2-7|14|TRBV5-1|NA|NA
CASSWTVDSYEQYF
TGCGCCAGCAGTTGGACAGTGGATTCCTACGAGCAGTACTTC
>TRBJ1-1|17|TRBV14|few|TRBD1
CASSRGLGTGFYTEAFF
TGTGCCAGCAGCCGGGGGCTGGGGACAGGGTTTTACACTGAAGCTTTCTTT
>TRBJ2-7|13|TRBV5-1|few|NA
CASSFGRDGEQYF
TGCGCCAGCAGCTTCGGCAGGGACGGAGAGCAGTACTTC
>TRBJ2-5|14|TRBV7-2|few|TRBD2
CAARVAGAGETQYF
TGTGCCGCAAGAGTAGCGGGGGCCGGAGAGACCCAGTACTTC
>TRBJ2-2|15|TRBV7-2|many|NA
CASSRRGLNTGELFF
TGTGCCAGCAGCCGGCGCGGCCTAAACACCGGGGAGCTGTTTTTT
>TRBJ1-2|11|TRBV12-3/TRBV12-4|NA|NA
CASNGNYGYTF
TGTGCCAGCAATGGCAACTATGGCTACACCTTC
>TRBJ1-2|15|TRBV9|many|TRBD1
CASSVGTGEYGGYTF
TGTGCCAGCAGCGTAGGGACAGGGGAATACGGTGGCTACACCTTC
>TRBJ1-1|14|TRBV27|many|NA
CASAKQRQPGEAFF
TGTGCCAGCGCTAAACAACGGCAGCCTGGTGAAGCTTTCTTT
>TRBJ2-1|16|TRBV15|NA|NA
CATSRDYPGSVGEQFF
TGTGCCACCAGCAGAGATTATCCAGGGAGCGTGGGTGAGCAGTTCTTC
>TRBJ2-1|14|TRBV20-1|NA|NA
CSARDERPPDEQFF
TGCAGTGCTAGGGATGAGCGGCCCCCCGATGAGCAGTTCTTC
>TRBJ2-3|19|TRBV5-1|NA|TRBD2
CASSPRTSGRPTSTDTQYF
TGCGCCAGCAGCCCCCGTACTAGCGGGAGGCCGACTAGCACAGATACGCAGTATTTT
>TRBJ2-7|15|TRBV10-1|few|TRBD1
CASSEWGTGKYEQYF
TGCGCCAGCAGTGAGTGGGGGACAGGGAAATACGAGCAGTACTTC
>TRBJ2-7|12|TRBV6-1|few|NA
CASSEIPYEQYF
TGTGCCAGCAGTGAGATTCCCTACGAGCAGTACTTC
>TRBJ2-7|13|TRBV20-1|few|NA
CSAISRGALEQYF
TGCAGTGCTATCTCCCGGGGGGCCCTCGAGCAGTACTTC
>TRBJ2-5|15|TRBV28|NA|NA
CASSLRVGVPETQYF
TGTGCCAGCAGTTTGCGGGTGGGAGTACCCGAGACCCAGTACTTC
>TRBJ2-1|14|TRBV7-2|once|NA
CASSSRWTYNEQFF
TGTGCCAGCAGTAGCCGGTGGACGTACAATGAGCAGTTCTTC
>TRBJ2-3|16|TRBV11-2|few|NA
CASSLVLSGSTDTQYF
TGTGCCAGCAGCTTAGTCTTAAGCGGGAGCACAGATACGCAGTATTTT
>TRBJ2-3|20|TRBV7-8|NA|TRBD2
CASSARSGTSGRTSTDTQYF
TGTGCCAGCAGCGCTCGCTCCGGGACTAGCGGGAGGACTAGCACAGATACGCAGTATTTT
>TRBJ2-7|20|TRBV7-1|NA|TRBD2
CASSSRRESGRSPSLYEQYF
TGTGCCAGCAGCTCCCGCAGGGAGAGCGGGAGATCACCCTCTTTATACGAGCAGTACTTC
>TRBJ2-3|15|TRBV7-9|NA|NA
CASSRPGGIADTQYF
TGTGCCAGCAGCCGCCCCGGGGGTATCGCAGATACGCAGTATTTT
>TRBJ1-6|14|TRBV4-3|NA|NA
CASSPEDGGSPLHF
TGCGCCAGCAGCCCAGAAGACGGGGGCTCACCCCTCCACTTT
>TRBJ2-1|15|TRBV9|NA|NA
CASSPQQGSYNEQFF
TGTGCCAGCAGCCCTCAACAGGGCTCCTACAATGAGCAGTTCTTC
>TRBJ1-1|13|TRBV7-2|few|NA
CASSEQRTPVAFF
TGTGCCAGCAGCGAGCAACGGACACCAGTAGCTTTCTTT
>TRBJ1-4|17|TRBV10-3|NA|NA
CAISDLDHRDGGSKLFF
TGTGCCATCAGTGACCTTGACCACCGGGACGGTGGGTCCAAACTGTTTTTT
>TRBJ1-5|17|TRBV12-3/TRBV12-4|few|NA
CASSLDLGRDLNQPQHF
TGTGCCAGCAGTTTAGATTTGGGCAGGGATCTCAATCAGCCCCAGCATTTT
>TRBJ2-5|11|TRBV7-2|NA|NA
CASRSVETQYF
TGTGCCAGCAGATCTGTCGAGACCCAGTACTTC
>TRBJ2-7|14|TRBV5-1|NA|NA
CASSLGAPGSEQYF
TGCGCCAGCAGCTTGGGGGCCCCCGGGAGCGAGCAGTACTTC
>TRBJ2-7|13|TRBV29-1|NA|NA
CSVPRDGAYEQYF
TGCAGCGTTCCCCGGGACGGAGCCTACGAGCAGTACTTC
>TRBJ1-1|13|TRBV12-3/TRBV12-4|few|NA
CASSFGGTAEAFF
TGTGCCAGCAGTTTCGGGGGGACCGCTGAAGCTTTCTTT
>TRBJ2-1|16|TRBV9|few|NA
CASSGTSTRAYNEQFF
TGTGCCAGCAGCGGCACCTCGACCAGGGCCTACAATGAGCAGTTCTTC
>TRBJ1-2|14|TRBV6-1|few|NA
CASSEVLGQKGYTF
TGTGCCAGCAGTGAAGTATTGGGACAAAAGGGCTACACCTTC
>TRBJ2-2|17|TRBV7-8|few|NA
CASSLSPDTDYTGELFF
TGTGCCAGCAGCTTAAGTCCCGACACGGACTACACCGGGGAGCTGTTTTTT
>TRBJ2-6|18|TRBV5-1|few|TRBD1
CASSPRRTGDVSANVLTF
TGCGCCAGCAGTCCGCGTCGGACAGGCGATGTGAGTGCCAACGTCCTGACTTTC
>TRBJ2-5|16|TRBV24-1|many|TRBD1
CATSDSPGQGLETQYF
TGTGCCACCAGTGATTCACCGGGACAGGGGTTGGAGACCCAGTACTTC
>TRBJ1-2|13|TRBV15|NA|NA
CATSSGWIYGYTF
TGTGCCACCAGCAGCGGATGGATCTATGGCTACACCTTC